These 7 T cell receptor beta chains originate from one sample sequenced in a study of T cell changes during pregnancy in multiple sclerosis. Profiling relied on immunoSEQ multiplex PCR, and the TCRdb table lists in-frame clones only, not all of them. The sample yields 13,000 or so clones, about nine tenths seen once. The specimen comprised CD8+ T cells from peripheral blood mononuclear cells, sampled in the first trimester of pregnancy. Receptor source: a female donor with multiple sclerosis, enrolled in a pregnancy study.

The CDR3 protein is CASSPTARVDEQYF. CDR3 bases: TGCGCCAGCAGCCCTACCGCCAGGGTCGACGAGCAGTACTTC. The chain links TRBV4-1 to TRBJ2-7, with D possibly being TRBD1 (5 bases). V lost 4 bases and J lost 5, with 15 bases in between. CDR3 length equals 14 residues. CDR1 is MGHRA, CDR2 YSYEKL, per germline.

V gene TRBV11-2 combines with J gene TRBJ1-2, with D uncertain. Trimming removed 4 bases from V and 7 bases from J, with 10 bases in between. The CDR3 runs 12 residues. Germline CDR1 and CDR2: SGHAT and FQNNGV. The DNA for the CDR3 is TGTGCCAGCAGCTCTTACTCGGGTGGCTACACCTTC. This encodes CASSSYSGGYTF.

This clone was seen only once. Relative to the germline gene, one junction end is altered; a read error may explain this. DNA for the CDR3: TGTGCTAGCAGTAAGCGGGGGGACTACAATGAGCAGTTCTTC. It encodes CASSKRGDYNEQFF. The chain is built from TRBV7-7 and TRBJ2-1; 9 nucleotides align to TRBD2. The CDR3 length is 14 residues. The germline CDR1 and CDR2 sequences are SSHAT and FNYEAQ (reference sequence).

This chain uses TRBV5-6 with TRBJ1-1; D uncertain. Germline V gene lookup returns CDR1 SGHDT and CDR2 YYEEEE. V lost 4 bases and J 2 bases, leaving 18 bases between the germline ends. The CDR3 consists of 16 residues. Here the CDR3 reads CASSAYLYNFNTEAFF. CDR3 DNA: TGTGCCAGCAGCGCCTATCTGTATAATTTTAACACTGAAGCTTTCTTT.

The rearrangement joins TRBV28 to TRBJ2-7, with 13 bases lining up with TRBD2. Germline V CDR1 and CDR2: MDHEN, SYDVKM. Trimming removed 0 bases from V and 2 bases from J; junction bases left unmatched: 7. This CDR3 region has 18 residues. The CDR3 coding sequence is TGTGCCAGCAGTTTATGGACTAGCGGGGGGCCTCAAGCCTACGAGCAGTACTTC. Translation gives CASSLWTSGGPQAYEQYF.

This clone has just one count. V gene TRBV4-2 combines with J gene TRBJ2-7, with a weak D call TRBD1 (6 bases). This CDR3 is built from 15 residues. From germline, CDR1 is LGHNA and CDR2 YNFKEQ. The germline V and J ends were trimmed by 1 base and 5 bases, with 15 bases remaining between them. CDR3 in amino acids: CASSQGSLAGDEQYF. The CDR3 DNA is TGTGCCAGCAGCCAAGGGAGTCTGGCAGGGGACGAGCAGTACTTC.

The J gene is TRBJ2-1, the V gene TRBV27; the match to TRBD2 covers 11 bases. V lost 6 bases and J lost 10; bases outside the gene matches: 11. The germline V gene has CDR1 MNHEY and CDR2 SMNVEV (reference sequence). CDR3 length: 15 amino acids. The CDR3, as DNA: TGTGCCAGCAGCCTTAGCGGGGGGGGGCCCACGGAGCAGTTCTTC. Translation gives CASSLSGGGPTEQFF.